These 30 T cell receptor beta chains were all obtained from the same sample, sequenced in a study of cytomegalovirus exposure and HLA in healthy donors. PCR employed 60 Vbeta and 13 Jbeta primers. This table comes from immunoSEQ multiplex PCR, and its TCRdb copy is limited to in-frame clones, with some not included. This repertoire shows 75,000 to 80,000 clones, around 78% found once; its top ten account for approximately 1.6%. Sequencing was performed on PBMCs. The source of these receptors is a man aged 40-50 years in good health and CMV-seronegative.

J is TRBJ1-2 and V is TRBV28, with D tentatively TRBD1 (6 bases). The CDR3 covers 17 residues. The germline V gene encodes CDR1 MDHEN and CDR2 SYDVKM. Trimming took off 3 bases at V and 5 bases at J, with 22 bases between the two ends. CDR3 in amino acids: CASSLALGGSGEYGYTF. CDR3 in DNA: TGTGCCAGCAGTTTGGCCCTAGGGGGTTCGGGCGAATATGGCTACACCTTC.

There are a few counts of this clone. This sequence joins TRBV9 and TRBJ1-5; possibly TRBD1 for D (6 bases). Trimming pared 3 bases from V and 4 bases from J, leaving 14 bases between. The germline V gene has CDR1 SGDLS and CDR2 YYNGEE. CDR3 size: 15 residues. The CDR3 nucleotides read TGTGCCAGCAGCGGGGGGGGGCAGGGTAATCAGCCCCAGCATTTT. Translated, it gives CASSGGGQGNQPQHF.

This clone came up a few times. V is TRBV18 and J is TRBJ2-7, with TRBD1 identical over 8 bases. V shed 0 bases, J shed 7 bases, and the junction held 5 bases outside the gene matches. The CDR3 sequence is 14 residues long. Germline CDR1 KGHSH, CDR2 LQKENI. CDR3 coding DNA: TGTGCCAGCTCACCACCGTCAACAGGGGGAGAGCAGTACTTC. As protein: CASSPPSTGGEQYF.

This clone was counted a few times. The gene calls are TRBV6-6 and TRBJ2-5; TRBD2 might be the D (6 bases). The germline V gene has CDR1 MNHNY and CDR2 SVGAGI (reference sequence). The CDR3 is 14 amino acids. V was shortened by 7 bases and J by 5 bases, with 17 bases between the two germline ends. CDR3 amino acids: CASTKGGSWETQYF. The CDR3, as DNA: TGTGCCAGCACTAAAGGAGGGAGTTGGGAGACCCAGTACTTC.

The CDR3 region is CASSLAGPIREQYF. The CDR3 region has the DNA TGTGCCAGCAGCTTGGCGGGTCCCATAAGAGAGCAGTACTTC. The rearrangement joins TRBV27 to TRBJ2-7; maybe TRBD2 (5 bases). V was pared by 6 bases and J by 7 bases, with 19 bases between. The CDR3 loop spans 14 amino acids. Per germline, CDR1 MNHEY and CDR2 SMNVEV (reference sequence).

The gene calls are TRBV23-1 and TRBJ2-5; tentatively, D is TRBD1 (6 bases). TRBV23-1 is an ORF, with its function uncertain. The CDR3 spans 17 residues. The ends were cut back, 7 bases at V and 2 bases at J, with 23 bases in the middle. For the CDR3, the DNA is TGCGCCAGCACCCAATCAAGGAGAGGACAGCGACAAGAGACCCAGTACTTC. Encoded protein: CASTQSRRGQRQETQYF.

This chain links TRBV28 with TRBJ1-5; D unclear. The ends were cut back, 2 bases at V and 4 bases at J, with 9 bases in the middle. CDR1 and CDR2 from the germline V gene are MDHEN and SYDVKM. The CDR3 runs 14 residues. CDR3 nucleotide sequence: TGTGCCAGCAGTTTAGGAGGAAAGAATCAGCCCCAGCATTTT. It encodes CASSLGGKNQPQHF. The entire variable domain, with the rest obtained from reference TRBV28 and TRBJ1-5, is as follows: DVKVTQSSRYLVKRTGEKVFLECVQDMDHENMFWYRQDPGLGLRLIYFSYDVKMKEKGDIPEGYSVSREKKERFSLILESASTNQTSMYLCASSLGGKNQPQHFGDGTRLSIL.

V and J are TRBV7-9 and TRBJ2-7; 9 nucleotides agree with TRBD2. This CDR3 region has 17 residues. Germline V gene lookup returns CDR1 SEHNR and CDR2 FQNEAQ (reference sequence). The junction had 9 bases not matched to a gene; V was cut back by 3 bases and J by 0 bases. DNA for the CDR3: TGTGCCAGCAGCTTCGGGACTAGCAAATGGGACTCCTACGAGCAGTACTTC. Translating it yields CASSFGTSKWDSYEQYF.

The chain couples TRBV11-2 to TRBJ2-7, with 11 bases lining up with TRBD2. After removal of 1 base from V and 0 bases from J, the junction contained 11 bases not matched to a gene. The germline CDR1 and CDR2 sequences are SGHAT and FQNNGV. The CDR3 extends over 19 amino acids. The CDR3 loop reads CASSLVRRASGRSSYEQYF. In nucleotides, the CDR3 is TGTGCCAGCAGCTTAGTTCGTAGGGCTAGCGGGAGGTCCTCCTACGAGCAGTACTTC.

This chain connects TRBV28 to TRBJ2-2; D perhaps matches TRBD1 (7 bases). The CDR3 extends over 16 amino acids. V was cut by 6 bases and J by 6 bases, with 20 bases left in between. Germline V gene data show CDR1 as MDHEN and CDR2 as SYDVKM. CDR3 DNA: TGTGCCAGCAGCCGCGAACAGGGGAGGTTTGCCGGGGAGCTGTTTTTT. Amino acid sequence: CASSREQGRFAGELFF.

The V call is TRBV19, the J call TRBJ2-7, with TRBD2 matching over 12 bases. Per germline, CDR1 LNHDA and CDR2 SQIVND (reference sequence). There are 16 residues in the CDR3. V was pared by 5 bases and J by 1 base, with 6 bases of the junction left unmatched. The CDR3: CASSGRTSGNSYEQYF. The CDR3 DNA reads as TGTGCCAGTAGTGGGAGGACTAGCGGGAATTCCTACGAGCAGTACTTC.

Here the CDR3 DNA reads TGTGCCAGCAGCTTGGCCGGGAGACTCCACAATGAGCAGTTCTTC. Translation gives CASSLAGRLHNEQFF. The J gene is TRBJ2-1, the V gene TRBV5-4; a weak D match, TRBD2 (6 bases). The CDR3 has 15 amino acids. The V end was cut by 0 bases, the J end by 5 bases, with 12 bases between. The germline V gene encodes CDR1 SGHNT and CDR2 YYREEE (reference sequence).

This chain connects TRBV7-3 to TRBJ2-5; D possibly corresponds to TRBD1 (6 bases). The germline V gene has CDR1 SGHTA and CDR2 FQGTGA. This CDR3 is 14 amino acids long. V gave up 2 bases and J gave up 3 bases, with 10 bases separating them. The CDR3 sequence is CASSLWGQKETQYF. CDR3 nucleotides: TGTGCCAGCAGCTTATGGGGGCAGAAAGAGACCCAGTACTTC. The variable domain in full, with the rest retrieved from reference TRBV7-3 and TRBJ2-5, is GAGVSQTPSNKVTEKGKYVELRCDPISGHTALYWYRQSLGQGPEFLIYFQGTGAADDSGLPNDRFFAVRPEGSVSTLKIQRTERGDSAVYLCASSLWGQKETQYFGPGTRLLVL.

For this clone: Other DNA sequences in the sample encode the same CDR3. This chain connects TRBV5-1 to TRBJ2-1, with 13 bases fitting TRBD2. The CDR3 runs to 16 residues. CDR1 SGHRS and CDR2 YFSETQ come from the germline V gene. V was clipped by 5 bases and J by 3 bases; unmatched bases: 5. CDR3 sequence: CASSPGLAGVYNEQFF. As DNA, the CDR3 is TGCGCCAGCAGTCCCGGACTAGCGGGAGTCTACAATGAGCAGTTCTTC.

The chain is built from TRBV4-1 and TRBJ2-7, with D unresolved. Per the germline V gene, CDR1 is MGHRA and CDR2 is YSYEKL. Trimming took 2 bases from V and 2 from J, leaving 7 bases between them. The CDR3 has 13 amino acids. The DNA for the CDR3 is TGCGCCAGCAGCCAACCCGAGCCCTACGAGCAGTACTTC. Translating gives CASSQPEPYEQYF.

This clone occurred once. V and J are TRBV27 and TRBJ2-7, with 12 nucleotides matching TRBD2. Germline CDR1 and CDR2: MNHEY and SMNVEV (reference sequence). The CDR3 totals 19 residues. V was pared by 0 bases and J by 4 bases, with 13 bases of the junction left unmatched. CDR3 region: CASSLSIYASGRAVYEQYF. For the CDR3, the DNA is TGTGCCAGCAGTTTATCGATTTACGCTAGCGGGAGGGCCGTTTACGAGCAGTACTTC.

This chain connects TRBV4-2 to TRBJ1-1; 8 nucleotides agree with TRBD1. Per germline, CDR1 LGHNA and CDR2 YNFKEQ. V trimming: 2 bases; J trimming: 2 bases; junction bases outside the gene matches: 4. CDR3 length equals 15 residues. CDR3 nucleotides: TGTGCCAGCAGCCAACTAGGACAGGGAAACACTGAAGCTTTCTTT. Its protein product is CASSQLGQGNTEAFF.

In DNA form, the CDR3 reads TGTGCCAGCAGCTTCCGTAGGACAGGGGCCGGGGAGCTGTTTTTT. Its protein product is CASSFRRTGAGELFF. The V and J genes are TRBV7-9 and TRBJ2-2, with 9 bases aligning to TRBD1. In germline, CDR1 is SEHNR, CDR2 FQNEAQ (reference sequence). The CDR3 spans 15 residues. V lost 3 bases to trimming and J lost 6 bases; unmatched junction nucleotides: 5.

V is TRBV29-1 and J is TRBJ2-1, with TRBD2 matching over 10 bases. This CDR3 contains 14 residues. Unmatched junction bases numbered 5, after V lost 4 bases and J lost 5 bases. Germline assignment: CDR1 SQVTM and CDR2 ANQGSEA. The CDR3 region has the DNA TGCAGCGTTGGGAGCGGGAGGGCCAACAATGAGCAGTTCTTC. Translation: CSVGSGRANNEQFF.

The chain is built from TRBV27 and TRBJ1-3; 7 bases are a match to TRBD1. V lost 6 bases to trimming and J lost 3 bases; unmatched junction nucleotides: 17. The CDR3 is 18 amino acids. CDR1 MNHEY and CDR2 SMNVEV come from the germline V gene (reference sequence). CDR3: CASRRTGGVSSSGNTIYF. In DNA, the CDR3 is TGTGCCAGCAGAAGGACAGGTGGGGTAAGCTCTAGTGGAAACACCATATATTTT.

J is TRBJ2-1 and V is TRBV19; TRBD2 agrees at 10 bases. The CDR3 extends over 16 amino acids. Germline CDR1 and CDR2: LNHDA and SQIVND (reference sequence). Trimming took 4 bases from V and 4 from J; bases not matched to a gene: 7. The CDR3 is CASSTLTSGPYNEQFF. CDR3 nucleotide sequence: TGTGCCAGTAGTACGCTGACTAGCGGGCCGTACAATGAGCAGTTCTTC.

The chain links TRBV28 to TRBJ2-7; TRBD2 agrees at 7 bases. This CDR3 spans 15 amino acids. The J segment lost 7 bases and the V segment lost 6 bases, leaving 15 bases of the junction unmatched. Germline values: CDR1 MDHEN, CDR2 SYDVKM. The CDR3 is CASRGSMAGVGEQYF. CDR3 bases: TGTGCCAGCAGGGGTTCGATGGCGGGAGTGGGTGAGCAGTACTTC. The variable domain in full, completed from reference TRBV28 and TRBJ2-7, reads DVKVTQSSRYLVKRTGEKVFLECVQDMDHENMFWYRQDPGLGLRLIYFSYDVKMKEKGDIPEGYSVSREKKERFSLILESASTNQTSMYLCASRGSMAGVGEQYFGPGTRLTVT.

J is TRBJ2-3 and V is TRBV9; tentatively, D is TRBD1 (5 bases). This CDR3 has 17 residues. Trimming took 2 bases from V and 0 from J, leaving 16 bases between them. Germline V gene sequence: CDR1 SGDLS, CDR2 YYNGEE. The CDR3 DNA reads as TGTGCCAGCAGCGTTACAGGCGCGCTTGCTAGCACAGATACGCAGTATTTT. Residues: CASSVTGALASTDTQYF.

The table lists this clone with a count of one. The same CDR3 arises from other DNA sequences in this sample as well. The chain uses TRBV18 and TRBJ2-7, with 12 bases that match TRBD1. Germline V CDR1 and CDR2: KGHSH, LQKENI. CDR3 length equals 15 residues. After removal of 2 bases from V and 4 bases from J, the junction contained 3 bases not matched to a gene. CDR3 protein: CASSPGGQGAYEQYF. The CDR3 DNA is TGTGCCAGCTCACCAGGGGGACAGGGGGCGTACGAGCAGTACTTC.

This chain connects TRBV12-5 to TRBJ2-1; 12 positions agree with TRBD2. Germline trimming cut 1 base from V and 7 bases from J; bases unmatched to any gene: 2. The CDR3 runs to 15 residues. From germline, CDR1 is LGHNT and CDR2 FRNRAP. This CDR3 reads CASGLGLAGENEQFF. CDR3 in DNA: TGTGCTAGTGGTTTGGGACTAGCGGGAGAAAATGAGCAGTTCTTC. The variable domain in full, completed from reference TRBV12-5 and TRBJ2-1, reads DARVTQTPRHKVTEMGQEVTMRCQPILGHNTVFWYRQTMMQGLELLAYFRNRAPLDDSGMPKDRFSAEMPDATLATLKIQPSEPRDSAVYFCASGLGLAGENEQFFGPGTRLTVL.

This clone was counted a few times. CDR3: CSVAGGPGDTQYF. CDR3 coding DNA: TGCAGCGTAGCGGGAGGGCCTGGAGATACGCAGTATTTT. This rearrangement joins TRBV29-1 to TRBJ2-3; 10 bases agree with TRBD2. V lost 6 bases, J lost 5 bases, and 5 bases stayed unmatched. The CDR3 consists of 13 residues. The V gene's germline CDR1 is SQVTM and CDR2 ANQGSEA.

About this clone itself: The sample has other DNA sequences that encode this CDR3 too. Here the CDR3 DNA reads TGTGCCAGTAGTATCCCCCGGTCTGGGGCCAACGTCCTGACTTTC. Its protein is CASSIPRSGANVLTF. The V gene is TRBV19, the J gene TRBJ2-6; D is unresolved. Germline V lookup: CDR1 LNHDA, CDR2 SQIVND (reference sequence). V lost 3 bases and J 1 base, leaving 7 bases between the germline ends. The CDR3 consists of 15 residues.

In this sample, this clone turned up once. The rearrangement joins TRBV28 to TRBJ1-5, with D possibly being TRBD1 (6 bases). The ends were cut back, 6 bases at V and 0 bases at J, with 15 bases in the middle. In germline, CDR1 is MDHEN, CDR2 SYDVKM. The CDR3 runs 16 residues. CDR3 residues: CASRSEGVNSNQPQHF. CDR3 sequence (DNA): TGTGCCAGCAGATCCGAGGGGGTCAATAGCAATCAGCCCCAGCATTTT.

The rearrangement uses TRBV2 and TRBJ2-3; possibly TRBD2 for D (5 bases). V lost 0 bases and J 0 bases, leaving 7 bases between the germline ends. The CDR3 sequence is 15 residues long. Germline-derived CDR1 and CDR2 are SNHLY and FYNNEI. In DNA form, the CDR3 reads TGTGCCAGCAGTGAAGCGCGGGCCAGCACAGATACGCAGTATTTT. Translated, it gives CASSEARASTDTQYF.

A few counts support this clone. In DNA, the CDR3 is TGTGCCAGCAGCGGGGGACAGTTCACCGGGGAGCTGTTTTTT. Translated: CASSGGQFTGELFF. The gene calls are TRBV5-4 and TRBJ2-2; 7 nucleotides match TRBD1. CDR1 SGHNT and CDR2 YYREEE come from the germline V gene (reference sequence). This CDR3 spans 14 amino acids. V lost 4 bases and J lost 4; bases outside the gene matches: 4.